The 32 T cell receptor beta chains presented below share a single source sample, sequenced in a study of early T cells in non-severe SARS-CoV-2 infection. TCRdb ran MiXCR on the 5' RACE reads and lists one entry per CDR3 protein. Of approximately 76,000 distinct CDR3 sequences listed, roughly an eighth were seen once; the top ten hold over 2%. Sequencing was performed on whole blood. The receptors come from an adult who was a healthcare worker with PCR-confirmed SARS-CoV-2 infection or an uninfected control (not recorded which).

This clonotype was counted many times. CDR3 nucleotides: TGTGCCAGCAGTGAGTACGCATCGGGGCCGAACACCGGGGAGCTGTTTTTT. Its protein product is CASSEYASGPNTGELFF. The genes are TRBV12-3 or TRBV12-4 and TRBJ2-2, with D tentatively TRBD1 or TRBD2 (5 bases each). This CDR3 region has 17 residues. The germline V and J ends were trimmed by 5 bases and 0 bases, with 16 bases remaining between them.

This clonotype was observed many times. The chain is built from TRBV6-2 or TRBV6-3 and TRBJ2-1; 9 nucleotides line up with TRBD2. CDR3 length: 15 amino acids. CDR1 and CDR2 from the germline V gene are MNHEY and SVGEGT. J was trimmed by 7 bases and V by 2 bases; bases with no gene match: 6. The CDR3 DNA reads as TGTGCCAGCAGTTACCCCCCGGGACTAGCAAATGAGCAGTTCTTC. This translates into CASSYPPGLANEQFF.

This clonotype has only a few counts. The chain joins TRBV20-1 to TRBJ2-7; D may be TRBD1 (6 bases). CDR1 is DFQATT and CDR2 is SNEGSKA in the germline V gene (reference sequence). This CDR3 region has 17 residues. V was trimmed by 3 bases and J by 6 bases, leaving 27 bases between them. CDR3 loop: CSARPRTVDEMSGEQYF. The CDR3 nucleotides read TGCAGTGCTAGGCCCCGGACAGTTGACGAAATGTCGGGCGAGCAGTACTTC.

This clonotype was seen many times. The V and J genes are TRBV25-1 and TRBJ2-2, with 10 bases aligning to TRBD2. The CDR3 loop spans 20 amino acids. Germline V lookup: CDR1 MGHDK, CDR2 SYGVNS. The V gene end was trimmed by 6 bases and the J gene end by 4 bases; junction bases not matched to a gene: 20. CDR3 protein: CASRSLGKASGSRSTGELFF. The CDR3, as DNA: TGTGCCAGCAGATCCCTAGGAAAGGCTAGCGGGAGTAGGAGCACCGGGGAGCTGTTTTTT.

This clonotype occurred many times. CDR3 in amino acids: CASSRGGTSGNTIYF. CDR3 DNA: TGTGCCAGCTCTCGAGGGGGGACCTCTGGAAACACCATATATTTT. The genes are TRBV18 and TRBJ1-3; perhaps TRBD1 as D (6 bases). CDR1 is KGHSH, CDR2 LQKENI, per germline. V lost 6 bases, J lost 0 bases, and 12 bases lay in between. The CDR3 covers 15 residues.

The chain combines TRBV25-1 with TRBJ2-7; D unclear. The germline V gene has CDR1 MGHDK and CDR2 SYGVNS. The CDR3 covers 15 residues. Trimming removed 3 bases from V and 0 bases from J, with 12 bases in between. Written as DNA, the CDR3 is TGTGCCAGCAGTGAGCCCGGATGGAGCTCCTACGAGCAGTACTTC. Its translation: CASSEPGWSSYEQYF.

This clonotype was detected only a few times. In DNA form, the CDR3 reads TGCAGTGCTAGAGCTCCCGGACTAGCGGGACTTTCTGCCTACGAGCAGTACTTC. Residues: CSARAPGLAGLSAYEQYF. V is TRBV20-1 and J is TRBJ2-7; the match to TRBD2 covers 12 bases. The CDR3 contains 18 residues. Germline V gene data show CDR1 as DFQATT and CDR2 as SNEGSKA (reference sequence). The junction had 12 bases not matched to a gene; V was cut back by 1 base and J by 2 bases.

This clonotype was detected many times. V is TRBV3-1 and J is TRBJ2-1; no firm D call. Germline V gene lookup returns CDR1 LGHDT and CDR2 YNNKEL (reference sequence). The CDR3 loop spans 14 amino acids. The V end was cut by 4 bases, the J end by 4 bases, with 11 bases between. CDR3 sequence (DNA): TGTGCCAGCAGCCCCAAAAGGGCATACAATGAGCAGTTCTTC. Amino acids: CASSPKRAYNEQFF.

The V and J genes are TRBV12-3 or TRBV12-4 and TRBJ1-4; D not resolved. Trimming removed 7 bases from V and 6 bases from J, with 15 bases in between. The CDR3 has 14 amino acids. The CDR3 here is CASTPGGDYEKLFF. CDR3 in DNA: TGTGCCAGCACCCCGGGCGGGGATTATGAAAAACTGTTTTTT.

V gene TRBV20-1 combines with J gene TRBJ2-7; TRBD2 is a possible D gene (6 bases). The CDR3 runs 15 residues. V dropped 1 base and J dropped 1 base, with 14 bases sitting between them. The germline gives CDR1 DFQATT, CDR2 SNEGSKA (reference sequence). CDR3 protein: CSARARRRGSYEQYF. Written as DNA, the CDR3 is TGCAGTGCTAGAGCCAGGCGGCGGGGATCCTACGAGCAGTACTTC.

This clonotype was counted many times. The chain is built from TRBV12-3 or TRBV12-4 and TRBJ2-2; 7 positions match TRBD1. Trimming cost V 6 bases and J 4 bases; bases outside gene matches: 8. The CDR3 loop spans 15 amino acids. The CDR3 here is CASSHTGAGTGELFF. CDR3 nucleotide sequence: TGTGCCAGCAGCCATACAGGGGCTGGCACCGGGGAGCTGTTTTTT.

The rearrangement links TRBV15 to TRBJ2-5; maybe TRBD2 (5 bases). The germline V gene encodes CDR1 LNHNV and CDR2 YYDKDF (reference sequence). The CDR3 has 13 residues. V was clipped by 4 bases and J by 2 bases, with 8 bases between them. The CDR3: CATSTAAQETQYF. The CDR3 region has the DNA TGTGCCACCAGCACAGCGGCGCAAGAGACCCAGTACTTC.

The gene calls are TRBV28 and TRBJ2-4; TRBD2 aligns across 10 bases. With V trimmed by 9 bases and J by 8 bases, 4 bases remained unmatched. This CDR3 has 12 amino acids. Per the germline V gene, CDR1 is MDHEN and CDR2 is SYDVKM. CDR3 protein: CASSGGLDIQYF. CDR3 in DNA: TGTGCCAGTAGCGGGGGGTTGGACATTCAGTACTTC.

This clonotype was seen a few times. The V gene is TRBV18, the J gene TRBJ2-7, with a tentative D call TRBD1 (6 bases). CDR1 KGHSH and CDR2 LQKENI come from the germline V gene. The CDR3 has 13 residues. V gave up 3 bases and J gave up 6 bases, with 12 bases separating them. In DNA, the CDR3 is TGTGCCAGCTCACCGCAAGGGGGTTCCGAGCAGTACTTC. Translated: CASSPQGGSEQYF.

At least ten counts were recorded for this clonotype. The J gene is TRBJ1-1, the V gene TRBV7-9, with D possibly being TRBD1 (5 bases). CDR3 length: 14 amino acids. CDR1 and CDR2 from the germline V gene are SEHNR and FQNEAQ (reference sequence). Trimming took 3 bases from V and 2 from J, leaving 10 bases between them. The CDR3 reads CASSFATVNTEAFF. CDR3 nucleotides: TGTGCCAGCAGCTTCGCGACAGTCAACACTGAAGCTTTCTTT.

The V call is TRBV12-3 or TRBV12-4, the J call TRBJ2-7; D not certain. The CDR3 is 13 residues long. With 5 bases removed from V and 3 bases from J, the gap between germline ends came to 11 bases. The CDR3 loop reads CASSRSPNYEQYF. The CDR3 coding sequence is TGTGCCAGCAGTCGATCTCCGAACTACGAGCAGTACTTC.

The chain recombines TRBV27 with TRBJ1-3; D is unresolved. CDR3 size: 15 residues. Trimming took off 4 bases at V and 2 bases at J, with 12 bases between the two ends. Germline V CDR1 and CDR2: MNHEY, SMNVEV (reference sequence). The CDR3 protein is CASSWTGGPGNTIYF. CDR3 sequence (DNA): TGTGCCAGCAGTTGGACGGGAGGTCCTGGAAACACCATATATTTT.

This clonotype turned up a few times. CDR3 sequence: CSVEKGLAGAYTDTQYF. CDR3 sequence (DNA): TGCAGCGTTGAGAAAGGGCTAGCGGGGGCCTACACAGATACGCAGTATTTT. The chain employs TRBV29-1 and TRBJ2-3, with 10 nucleotides matching TRBD2. CDR3 size: 17 residues. Per the germline V gene, CDR1 is SQVTM and CDR2 is ANQGSEA. Trimming removed 3 bases from V and 2 bases from J; junction bases left unmatched: 11.

This clonotype was found many times. The chain has TRBV2 and TRBJ1-1, with 11 bases aligning to TRBD1. The CDR3 covers 13 residues. Germline V gives CDR1 SNHLY, CDR2 FYNNEI. After removal of 5 bases from V and 5 bases from J, the junction contained 1 base not matched to a gene. CDR3 DNA sequence: TGTGCCAGCAGTCGGGACAGGGGGACTGAAGCTTTCTTT. Translating gives CASSRDRGTEAFF.

This clonotype was observed at least ten times. The chain combines TRBV21-1 with TRBJ1-3; TRBD1 was called by the table and not checked on the DNA. TRBV21-1 constitutes a pseudogene. This CDR3 spans 16 amino acids. CDR3 residues: CASSTVRPRSGNTIYF. In nucleotides, the CDR3 is TGTGCCAGCAGCACCGTCCGCCCCCGCTCTGGAAACACCATATATTTT.

This clonotype occurred many times. V is TRBV7-3 and J is TRBJ2-3; 15 bases map to TRBD2. Germline values: CDR1 SGHTA, CDR2 FQGTGA. The ends lost 4 bases at V and 5 bases at J; junction bases unmatched: 7. This CDR3 region has 17 residues. The CDR3 DNA reads TGTGCCAGCAGCTCATCGGGACTAGCGGGAGGCATAGATACGCAGTATTTT. Translating gives CASSSSGLAGGIDTQYF.

This clonotype was detected many times. J is TRBJ2-7 and V is TRBV7-9; TRBD1 aligns across 9 bases. V lost 5 bases and J lost 3; bases outside the gene matches: 8. CDR3 length: 15 residues. CDR1 and CDR2 (germline): SEHNR, FQNEAQ (reference sequence). The CDR3 reads CASSRPGTGFYEQYF. DNA for the CDR3: TGTGCCAGCAGCCGCCCCGGGACAGGGTTCTACGAGCAGTACTTC.

This clonotype appeared many times. The chain couples TRBV12-3 or TRBV12-4 to TRBJ2-7, with D maybe TRBD1 (7 bases). CDR3 length equals 14 residues. V shed 3 bases and J shed 3 bases, with 12 bases lying between them. In DNA, the CDR3 is TGTGCCAGCAGTTTGGCGGGACAGAACTACGAGCAGTACTTC. Its protein product is CASSLAGQNYEQYF.

This clonotype was observed a handful of times. The junction departs from the called germline gene at one end, perhaps through a read error. DNA for the CDR3: TGTGCCAGCAGCTCCGGGACAGGGTTGTGGACTGAAGTTTTCTTT. Its protein is CASSSGTGLWTEVFF. The rearrangement joins TRBV5-6 to TRBJ1-1; 9 bases align to TRBD1. Germline-derived CDR1 and CDR2 are SGHDT and YYEEEE. This CDR3 region has 15 residues. The whole variable domain, remainder taken from reference TRBV5-6 and TRBJ1-1, is DAGVTQSPTHLIKTRGQQVTLRCSPKSGHDTVSWYQQALGQGPQFIFQYYEEEERQRGNFPDRFSGHQFPNYSSELNVNALLLGDSALYLCASSSGTGLWTEVFFGQGTRLTVV.

Ten or more counts support this clonotype. The V and J genes are TRBV12-3 or TRBV12-4 and TRBJ2-5; D is possibly TRBD2 (5 bases). CDR3 length equals 15 residues. V lost 5 bases to trimming and J lost 0 bases, with 13 bases between them. In nucleotides, the CDR3 is TGTGCCAGCAGTCCCCCGGACTGGTACCAAGAGACCCAGTACTTC. Translation: CASSPPDWYQETQYF.

V is TRBV5-4 and J is TRBJ2-3, with D perhaps TRBD2 (6 bases). CDR3 length equals 14 residues. Germline V lookup: CDR1 SGHNT, CDR2 YYREEE (reference sequence). Deletions cut 2 bases from V and 4 bases from J, with 11 bases between. CDR3 sequence: CASSFGGDSDTQYF. CDR3 nucleotides: TGTGCCAGCAGCTTTGGTGGGGACTCAGATACGCAGTATTTT. Using reference TRBV5-4 and TRBJ2-3 for the parts outside the CDR3, the full variable domain is ETGVTQSPTHLIKTRGQQVTLRCSSQSGHNTVSWYQQALGQGPQFIFQYYREEENGRGNFPPRFSGLQFPNYSSELNVNALELDDSALYLCASSFGGDSDTQYFGPGTRLTVL.

Many counts were recorded for this clonotype. V gene TRBV29-1 combines with J gene TRBJ1-2; perhaps TRBD1 as D (6 bases). The CDR3 length is 13 residues. Germline CDR1 and CDR2: SQVTM and ANQGSEA. Deletions cut 4 bases from V and 5 bases from J, with 14 bases between. The CDR3 loop is CSVVVVRGYGYTF. CDR3 nucleotide sequence: TGCAGCGTTGTAGTGGTCAGGGGATATGGCTACACCTTC.

This sequence joins TRBV20-1 and TRBJ2-1; 9 bases align to TRBD2. Germline V gene data show CDR1 as DFQATT and CDR2 as SNEGSKA (reference sequence). Losses at the gene ends were 1 base for V and 7 bases for J; bases not matched to a gene: 2. The CDR3 totals 13 residues. In DNA form, the CDR3 reads TGCAGTGCTAGAGTTAGCGGGAGTAATGAGCAGTTCTTC. Protein product: CSARVSGSNEQFF.

Only a few counts were recorded for this clonotype. The V and J genes are TRBV27 and TRBJ1-4; the D is unclear. The V gene's germline CDR1 is MNHEY and CDR2 SMNVEV (reference sequence). CDR3 length: 14 amino acids. Trimming pared 9 bases from V and 3 bases from J, leaving 14 bases between. For the CDR3, the DNA is TGTGCCAGTAGGATAGGAGCCTCTAATGAAAAACTGTTTTTT. Translation: CASRIGASNEKLFF. Full variable domain (remainder filled in from reference TRBV27 and TRBJ1-4): EAQVTQNPRYLITVTGKKLTVTCSQNMNHEYMSWYRQDPGLGLRQIYYSMNVEVTDKGDVPEGYKVSRKEKRNFPLILESPSPNQTSLYFCASRIGASNEKLFFGSGTQLSVL.

The chain links TRBV28 to TRBJ2-7; D is unresolved. The CDR3 spans 12 residues. The germline gives CDR1 MDHEN, CDR2 SYDVKM. Between the trimmed V and J ends, which lost 6 bases and 6 bases, there was a span of 12 bases. The DNA of the CDR3 is TGTGCCAGCAGCCCCCCGTCGGGCGAGCAGTACTTC. Its protein is CASSPPSGEQYF.

This clonotype has at least ten counts. J is TRBJ1-3 and V is TRBV6-1; a possible D gene is TRBD1 (6 bases). V lost 5 bases and J lost 3, with 14 bases in between. The germline CDR1 and CDR2 sequences are MNHNS and SASEGT. This CDR3 is 15 amino acids long. The CDR3 loop reads CASSPTDSIGNTIYF. CDR3 nucleotide sequence: TGTGCCAGCAGTCCTACGGACAGCATTGGAAACACCATATATTTT.

The table lists this clonotype with many counts. The rearrangement joins TRBV12-3 or TRBV12-4 to TRBJ2-1; tentative D call: TRBD2 (6 bases). CDR3 length equals 17 residues. Trimming shortened V by 4 bases and J by 0 bases, and 16 bases separated the two germline ends. CDR3: CASSSRAGPFSYNEQFF. In DNA, the CDR3 is TGTGCCAGCAGTTCCCGAGCGGGCCCGTTCTCCTACAATGAGCAGTTCTTC.